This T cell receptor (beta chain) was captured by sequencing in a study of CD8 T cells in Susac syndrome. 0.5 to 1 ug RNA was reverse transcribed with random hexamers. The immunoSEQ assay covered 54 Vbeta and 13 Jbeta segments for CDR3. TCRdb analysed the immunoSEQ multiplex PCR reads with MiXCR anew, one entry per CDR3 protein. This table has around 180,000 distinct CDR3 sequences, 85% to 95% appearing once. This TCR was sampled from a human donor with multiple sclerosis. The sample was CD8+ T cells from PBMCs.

The CDR3 region has the DNA TGTGCCAGCAGCCAAGATCGGACTAGCGGAACCTACAATGAGCAGTTCTTC. Amino acid sequence: CASSQDRTSGTYNEQFF. The chain carries TRBV3-1 and TRBJ2-1; 10 positions agree with TRBD2. Germline V gives CDR1 LGHDT, CDR2 YNNKEL (reference sequence). This CDR3 is 17 amino acids long. V lost 0 bases, J lost 2 bases, and 4 bases stayed unmatched.